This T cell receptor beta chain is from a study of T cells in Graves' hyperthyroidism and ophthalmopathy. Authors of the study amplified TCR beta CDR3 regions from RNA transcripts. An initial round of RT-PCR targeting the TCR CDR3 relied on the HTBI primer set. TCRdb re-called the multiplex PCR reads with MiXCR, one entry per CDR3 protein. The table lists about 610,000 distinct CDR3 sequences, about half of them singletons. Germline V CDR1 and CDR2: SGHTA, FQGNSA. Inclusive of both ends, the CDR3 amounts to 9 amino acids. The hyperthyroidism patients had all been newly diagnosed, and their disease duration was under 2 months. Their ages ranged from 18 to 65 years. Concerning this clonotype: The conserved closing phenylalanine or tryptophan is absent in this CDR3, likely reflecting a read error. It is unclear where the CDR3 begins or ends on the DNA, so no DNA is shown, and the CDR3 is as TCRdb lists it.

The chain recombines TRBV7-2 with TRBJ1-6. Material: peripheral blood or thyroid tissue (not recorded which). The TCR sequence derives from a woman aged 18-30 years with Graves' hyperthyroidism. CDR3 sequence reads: CASSRPSYY.